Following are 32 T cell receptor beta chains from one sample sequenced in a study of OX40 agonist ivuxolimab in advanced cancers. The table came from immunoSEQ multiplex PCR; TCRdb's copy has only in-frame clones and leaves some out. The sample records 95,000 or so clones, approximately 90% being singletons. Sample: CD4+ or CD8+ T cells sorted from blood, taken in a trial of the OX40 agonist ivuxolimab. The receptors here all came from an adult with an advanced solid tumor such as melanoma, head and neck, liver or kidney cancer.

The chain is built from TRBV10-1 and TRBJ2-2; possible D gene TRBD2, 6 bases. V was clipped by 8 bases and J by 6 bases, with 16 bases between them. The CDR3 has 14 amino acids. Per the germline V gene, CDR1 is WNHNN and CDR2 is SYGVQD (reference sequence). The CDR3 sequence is CASRRDLEAGELFF. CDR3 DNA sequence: TGCGCCAGCCGCCGGGACTTGGAGGCCGGGGAGCTGTTTTTT.

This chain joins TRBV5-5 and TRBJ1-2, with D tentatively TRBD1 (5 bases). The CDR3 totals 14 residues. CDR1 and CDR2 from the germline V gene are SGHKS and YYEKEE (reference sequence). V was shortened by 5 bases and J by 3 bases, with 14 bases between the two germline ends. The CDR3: CASSRGGPYYGYTF. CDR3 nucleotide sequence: TGTGCCAGCAGTCGGGGCGGGCCGTACTATGGCTACACCTTC.

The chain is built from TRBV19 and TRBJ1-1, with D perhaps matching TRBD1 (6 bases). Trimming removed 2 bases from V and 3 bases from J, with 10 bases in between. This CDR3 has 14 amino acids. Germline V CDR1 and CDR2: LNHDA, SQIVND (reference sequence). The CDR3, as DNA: TGTGCCAGTAGTATAACTGGACAGCACACTGAAGCTTTCTTT. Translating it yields CASSITGQHTEAFF.

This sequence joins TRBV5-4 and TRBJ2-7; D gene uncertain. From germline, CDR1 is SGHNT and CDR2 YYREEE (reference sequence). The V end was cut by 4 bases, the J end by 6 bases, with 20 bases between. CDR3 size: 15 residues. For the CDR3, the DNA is TGTGCCAGCAGCCGCCCTGGGGTCGAACTCGGCGAGCAGTACTTC. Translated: CASSRPGVELGEQYF.

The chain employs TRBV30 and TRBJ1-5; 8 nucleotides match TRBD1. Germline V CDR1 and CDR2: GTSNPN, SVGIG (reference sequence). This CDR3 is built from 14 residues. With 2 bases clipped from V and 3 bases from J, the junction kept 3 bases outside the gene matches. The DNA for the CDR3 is TGTGCCTGGAGTTATCAGGGGGCCAATCAGCCCCAGCATTTT. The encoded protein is CAWSYQGANQPQHF.

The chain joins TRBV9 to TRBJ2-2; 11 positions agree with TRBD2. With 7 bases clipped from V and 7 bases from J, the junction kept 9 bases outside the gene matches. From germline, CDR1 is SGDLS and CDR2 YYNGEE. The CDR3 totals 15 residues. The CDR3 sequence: CASGVAGGPDGELFF. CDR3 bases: TGTGCCAGCGGGGTAGCGGGAGGGCCCGACGGGGAGCTGTTTTTT.

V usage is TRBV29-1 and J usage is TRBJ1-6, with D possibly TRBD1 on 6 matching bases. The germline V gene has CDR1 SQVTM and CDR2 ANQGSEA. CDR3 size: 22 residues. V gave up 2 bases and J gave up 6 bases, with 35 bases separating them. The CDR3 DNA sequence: TGCAGCGTTGAACGAGACGGCAGGGGAGAATTTCAACTAATGTTTCCTAATTCACCCCTCCACTTT. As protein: CSVERDGRGEFQLMFPNSPLHF.

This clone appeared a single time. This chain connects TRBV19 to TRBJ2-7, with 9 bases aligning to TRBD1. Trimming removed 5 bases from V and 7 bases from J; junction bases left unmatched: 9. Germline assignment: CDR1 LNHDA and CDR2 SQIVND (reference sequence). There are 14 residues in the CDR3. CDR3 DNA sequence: TGTGCCAGTAGTCCCGGGACAGGGTCTGGGGAGCAGTACTTC. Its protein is CASSPGTGSGEQYF.

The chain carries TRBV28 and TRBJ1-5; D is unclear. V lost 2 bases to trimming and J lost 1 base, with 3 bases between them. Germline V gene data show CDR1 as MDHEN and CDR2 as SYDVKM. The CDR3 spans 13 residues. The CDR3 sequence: CASSLGSNQPQHF. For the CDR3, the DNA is TGTGCCAGCAGTTTAGGAAGCAATCAGCCCCAGCATTTT.

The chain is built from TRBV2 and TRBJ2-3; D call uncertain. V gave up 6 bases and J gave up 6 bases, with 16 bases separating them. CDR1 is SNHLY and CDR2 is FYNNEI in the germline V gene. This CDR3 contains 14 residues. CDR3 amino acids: CASSQPVGRDTQYF. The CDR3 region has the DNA TGTGCCAGCAGCCAACCGGTCGGGCGGGATACGCAGTATTTT.

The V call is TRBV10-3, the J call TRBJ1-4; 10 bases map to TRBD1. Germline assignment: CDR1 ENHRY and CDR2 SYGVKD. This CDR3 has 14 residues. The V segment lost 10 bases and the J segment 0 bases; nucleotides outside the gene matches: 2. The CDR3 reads CANGQGATNEKLFF. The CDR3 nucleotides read TGTGCCAACGGACAGGGGGCAACTAATGAAAAACTGTTTTTT.

CDR3 region: CASRTGELYEQYF. The CDR3 DNA sequence: TGTGCCAGTCGGACAGGGGAACTCTACGAGCAGTACTTC. The chain uses TRBV6-5 and TRBJ2-7, with 9 nucleotides matching TRBD1. The CDR3 consists of 13 residues. Germline V gene sequence: CDR1 MNHEY, CDR2 SVGAGI. V lost 9 bases to trimming and J lost 3 bases; unmatched junction nucleotides: 6.

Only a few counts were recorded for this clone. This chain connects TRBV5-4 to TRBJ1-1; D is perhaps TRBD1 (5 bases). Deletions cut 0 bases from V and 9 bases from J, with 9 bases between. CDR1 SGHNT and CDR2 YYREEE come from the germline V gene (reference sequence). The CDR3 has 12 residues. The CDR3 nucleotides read TGTGCCAGCAGCTTGGCTCAGGGAAAAGCTTTCTTT. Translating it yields CASSLAQGKAFF.

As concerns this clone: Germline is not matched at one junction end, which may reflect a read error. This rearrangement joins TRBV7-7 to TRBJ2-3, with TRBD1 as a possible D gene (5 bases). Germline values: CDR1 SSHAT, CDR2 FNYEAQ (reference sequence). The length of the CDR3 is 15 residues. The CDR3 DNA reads TGTGCTAGCAGCTTGGGGTCAGGGAGCACAGATACGCAGTATTTT. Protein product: CASSLGSGSTDTQYF.

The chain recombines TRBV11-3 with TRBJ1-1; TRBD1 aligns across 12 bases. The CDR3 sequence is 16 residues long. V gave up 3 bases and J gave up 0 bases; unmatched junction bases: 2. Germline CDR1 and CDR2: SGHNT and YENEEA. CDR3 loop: CASSLGTGGMNTEAFF. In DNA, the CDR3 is TGTGCCAGCAGCTTGGGGACAGGGGGCATGAACACTGAAGCTTTCTTT.

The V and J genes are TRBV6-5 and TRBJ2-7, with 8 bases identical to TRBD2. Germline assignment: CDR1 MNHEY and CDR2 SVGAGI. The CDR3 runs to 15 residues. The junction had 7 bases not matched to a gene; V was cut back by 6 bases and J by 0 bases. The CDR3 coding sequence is TGTGCCAGCAGAACTCGCGGGAGGAGCTCCTACGAGCAGTACTTC. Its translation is CASRTRGRSSYEQYF.

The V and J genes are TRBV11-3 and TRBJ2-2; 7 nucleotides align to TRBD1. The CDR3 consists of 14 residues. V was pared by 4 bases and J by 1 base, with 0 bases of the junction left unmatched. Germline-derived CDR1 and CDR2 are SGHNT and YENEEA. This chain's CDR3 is CASSSGGNTGELFF. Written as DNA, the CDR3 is TGTGCCAGCAGCTCAGGGGGGAACACCGGGGAGCTGTTTTTT.

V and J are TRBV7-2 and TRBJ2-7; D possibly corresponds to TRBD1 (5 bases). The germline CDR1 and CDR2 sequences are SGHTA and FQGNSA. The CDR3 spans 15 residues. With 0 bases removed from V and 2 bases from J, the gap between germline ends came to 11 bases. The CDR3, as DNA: TGTGCCAGCAGCTTAGCTGACAGTCACGCCTACGAGCAGTACTTC. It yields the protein CASSLADSHAYEQYF.

CDR3 in amino acids: CASSEMWGGPTNTQYF. The CDR3 nucleotides are TGTGCCAGCAGTGAAATGTGGGGGGGGCCCACCAATACGCAGTATTTT. This chain joins TRBV2 and TRBJ2-3, with a tentative D call TRBD2 (7 bases). Germline V gene lookup returns CDR1 SNHLY and CDR2 FYNNEI. The germline V and J ends were trimmed by 2 bases and 7 bases, with 19 bases remaining between them. The CDR3 has 16 amino acids.

The CDR3 protein is CASYSWPPRRVPPDREQYF. The CDR3 DNA sequence: TGTGCCAGCTACTCTTGGCCACCTAGGCGGGTTCCCCCAGACCGGGAGCAGTACTTC. This chain links TRBV6-4 with TRBJ2-7; possible D gene TRBD2, 5 bases. Germline V CDR1 and CDR2: MRHNA, SNTAGT. The germline V and J ends were trimmed by 8 bases and 7 bases, with 36 bases remaining between them. The length of the CDR3 is 19 residues.

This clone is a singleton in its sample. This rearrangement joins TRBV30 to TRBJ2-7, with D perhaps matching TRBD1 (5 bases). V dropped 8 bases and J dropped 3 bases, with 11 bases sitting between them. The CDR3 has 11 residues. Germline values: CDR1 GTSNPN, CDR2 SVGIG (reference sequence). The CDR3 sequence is CAGGALYEQYF. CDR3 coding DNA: TGTGCCGGTGGGGCCCTCTACGAGCAGTACTTC. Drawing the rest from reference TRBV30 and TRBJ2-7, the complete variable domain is SQTIHQWPATLVQPVGSPLSLECTVEGTSNPNLYWYRQAAGRGLQLLFYSVGIGQISSEVPQNLSASRPQDRQFILSSKKLLLSDSGFYLCAGGALYEQYFGPGTRLTVT.

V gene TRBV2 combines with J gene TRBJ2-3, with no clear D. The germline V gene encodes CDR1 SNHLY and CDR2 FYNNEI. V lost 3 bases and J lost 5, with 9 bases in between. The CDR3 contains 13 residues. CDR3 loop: CASSDRPVDTQYF. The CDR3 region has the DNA TGTGCCAGCAGTGATAGGCCGGTAGATACGCAGTATTTT.

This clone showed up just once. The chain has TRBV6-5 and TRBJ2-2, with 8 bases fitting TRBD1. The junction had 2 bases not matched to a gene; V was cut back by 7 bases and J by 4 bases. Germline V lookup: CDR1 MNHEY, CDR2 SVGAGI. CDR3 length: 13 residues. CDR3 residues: CASKTGGTGELFF. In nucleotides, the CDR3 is TGTGCCAGCAAAACAGGGGGCACCGGGGAGCTGTTTTTT.

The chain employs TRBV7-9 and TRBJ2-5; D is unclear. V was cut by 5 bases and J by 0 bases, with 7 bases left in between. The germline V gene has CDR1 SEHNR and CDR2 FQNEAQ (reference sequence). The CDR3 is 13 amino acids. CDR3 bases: TGTGCCAGCAGCCCCAGGTACCAAGAGACCCAGTACTTC. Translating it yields CASSPRYQETQYF.

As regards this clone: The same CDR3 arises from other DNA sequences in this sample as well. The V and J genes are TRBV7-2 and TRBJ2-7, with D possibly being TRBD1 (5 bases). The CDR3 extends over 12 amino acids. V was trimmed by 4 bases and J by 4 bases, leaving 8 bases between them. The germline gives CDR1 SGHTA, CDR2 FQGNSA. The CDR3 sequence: CASSSQGYEQYF. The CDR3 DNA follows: TGTGCCAGCAGCTCCCAGGGATACGAGCAGTACTTC.

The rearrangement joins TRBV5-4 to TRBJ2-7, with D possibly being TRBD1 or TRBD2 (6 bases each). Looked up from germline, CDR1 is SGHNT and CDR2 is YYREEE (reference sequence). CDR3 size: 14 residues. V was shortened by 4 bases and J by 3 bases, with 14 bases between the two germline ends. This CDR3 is CASSGTGTFYEQYF. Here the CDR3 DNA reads TGTGCCAGCAGCGGAACAGGGACTTTCTACGAGCAGTACTTC.

The CDR3: CASSEGTGDGYGYTF. CDR3 bases: TGTGCCAGCAGCGAAGGGACAGGGGATGGCTATGGCTACACCTTC. The chain combines TRBV7-9 with TRBJ1-2, with TRBD1 identical over 10 bases. After removal of 5 bases from V and 4 bases from J, the junction contained 7 bases not matched to a gene. Germline-derived CDR1 and CDR2 are SEHNR and FQNEAQ (reference sequence). This CDR3 is 15 amino acids long.

CDR3 sequence (DNA): TGTGCCAGCCTCCTGCGGGGCACAGATACGCAGTATTTT. This encodes CASLLRGTDTQYF. The chain combines TRBV5-6 with TRBJ2-3, with D possibly TRBD2 on 5 matching bases. The CDR3 contains 13 residues. The V end was cut by 7 bases, the J end by 1 base, with 10 bases between. The V gene's germline CDR1 is SGHDT and CDR2 YYEEEE.

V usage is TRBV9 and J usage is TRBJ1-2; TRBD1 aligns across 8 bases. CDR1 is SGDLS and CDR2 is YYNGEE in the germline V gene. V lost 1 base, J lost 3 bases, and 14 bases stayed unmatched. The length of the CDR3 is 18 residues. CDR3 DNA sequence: TGTGCCAGCAGCGTAAGTTCCACAATGGCAGGGGGCTACTATGGCTACACCTTC. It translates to CASSVSSTMAGGYYGYTF. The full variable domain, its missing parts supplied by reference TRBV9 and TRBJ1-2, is DSGVTQTPKHLITATGQRVTLRCSPRSGDLSVYWYQQSLDQGLQFLIQYYNGEERAKGNILERFSAQQFPDLHSELNLSSLELGDSALYFCASSVSSTMAGGYYGYTFGSGTRLTVV.

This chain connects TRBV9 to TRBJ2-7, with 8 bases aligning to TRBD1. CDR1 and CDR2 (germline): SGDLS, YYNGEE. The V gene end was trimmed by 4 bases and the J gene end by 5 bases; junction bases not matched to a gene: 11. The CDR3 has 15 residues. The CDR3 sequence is CASSIYGTGNHEQYF. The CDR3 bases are TGTGCCAGCAGCATTTACGGGACAGGCAACCACGAGCAGTACTTC.

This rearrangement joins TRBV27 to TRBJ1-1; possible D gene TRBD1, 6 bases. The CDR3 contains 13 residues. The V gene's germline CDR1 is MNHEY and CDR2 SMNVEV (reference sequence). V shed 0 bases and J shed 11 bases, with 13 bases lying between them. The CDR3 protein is CASSLSGAGQAFF. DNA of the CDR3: TGTGCCAGCAGTTTATCGGGGGCAGGGCAGGCTTTCTTT.

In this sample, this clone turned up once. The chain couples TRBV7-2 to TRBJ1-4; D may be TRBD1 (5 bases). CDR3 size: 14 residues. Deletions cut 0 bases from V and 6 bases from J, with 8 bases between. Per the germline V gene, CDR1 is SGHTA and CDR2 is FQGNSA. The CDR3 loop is CASSLAVGDEKLFF. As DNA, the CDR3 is TGTGCCAGCAGCTTAGCTGTAGGGGATGAAAAACTGTTTTTT.